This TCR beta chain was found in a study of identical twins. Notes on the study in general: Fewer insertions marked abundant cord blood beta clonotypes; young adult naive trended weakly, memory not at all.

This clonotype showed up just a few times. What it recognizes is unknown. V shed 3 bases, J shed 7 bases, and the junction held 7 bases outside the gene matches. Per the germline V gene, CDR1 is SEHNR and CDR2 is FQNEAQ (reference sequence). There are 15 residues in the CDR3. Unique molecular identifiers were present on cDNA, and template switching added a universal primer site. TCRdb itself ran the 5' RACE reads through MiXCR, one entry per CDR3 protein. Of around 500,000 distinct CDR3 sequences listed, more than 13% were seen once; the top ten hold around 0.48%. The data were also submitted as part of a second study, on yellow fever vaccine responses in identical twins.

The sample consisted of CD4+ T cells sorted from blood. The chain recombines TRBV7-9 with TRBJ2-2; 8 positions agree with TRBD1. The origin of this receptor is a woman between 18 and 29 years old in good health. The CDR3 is CASSLRQGTGGELFF. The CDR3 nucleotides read TGTGCCAGCAGCTTGCGACAGGGGACTGGCGGGGAGCTGTTTTTT.